This T cell receptor beta chain was obtained from a study of T cell responses to AZD1222 COVID-19 vaccine. With regard to this clone: The antigen remains unidentified.

Whole-study results and caveats: Donors skewed white British and female; clonal diversity was possibly underestimated.

Germline loops: CDR1 SNHLY, CDR2 FYNNEI. The CDR3 covers 16 residues. V dropped 11 bases and J dropped 4 bases, with 23 bases sitting between them. TCRdb's table, derived via immunoSEQ multiplex PCR, lists solely in-frame clones and lacks some. The sample records some 130,000 clones, nearly 95% being singletons. This TCR came from an adult in good health. The V gene is TRBV2, the J gene TRBJ1-4; possibly TRBD1 for D (6 bases). Sequencing used peripheral blood, obtained on day 0 of AZD1222 vaccination. CDR3 DNA: TGTGCCCAGCGAGTGGACTTAACGGGACATAATGAAAAACTGTTTTTT. Protein: CAQRVDLTGHNEKLFF.